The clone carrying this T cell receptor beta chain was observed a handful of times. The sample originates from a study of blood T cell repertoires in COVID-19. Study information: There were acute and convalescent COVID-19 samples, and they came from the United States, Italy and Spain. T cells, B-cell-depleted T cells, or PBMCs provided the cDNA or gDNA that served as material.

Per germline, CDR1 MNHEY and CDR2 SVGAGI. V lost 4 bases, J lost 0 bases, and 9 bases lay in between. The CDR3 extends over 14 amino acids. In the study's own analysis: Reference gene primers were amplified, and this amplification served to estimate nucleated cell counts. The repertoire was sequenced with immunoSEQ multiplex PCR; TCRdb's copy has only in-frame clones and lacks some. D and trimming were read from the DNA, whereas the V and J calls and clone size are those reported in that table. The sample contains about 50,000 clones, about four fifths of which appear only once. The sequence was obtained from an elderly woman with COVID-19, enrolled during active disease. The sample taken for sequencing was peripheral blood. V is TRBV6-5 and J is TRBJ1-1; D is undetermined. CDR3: CASSFQPVNTEAFF. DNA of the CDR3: TGTGCCAGCAGTTTTCAACCAGTGAACACTGAAGCTTTCTTT.